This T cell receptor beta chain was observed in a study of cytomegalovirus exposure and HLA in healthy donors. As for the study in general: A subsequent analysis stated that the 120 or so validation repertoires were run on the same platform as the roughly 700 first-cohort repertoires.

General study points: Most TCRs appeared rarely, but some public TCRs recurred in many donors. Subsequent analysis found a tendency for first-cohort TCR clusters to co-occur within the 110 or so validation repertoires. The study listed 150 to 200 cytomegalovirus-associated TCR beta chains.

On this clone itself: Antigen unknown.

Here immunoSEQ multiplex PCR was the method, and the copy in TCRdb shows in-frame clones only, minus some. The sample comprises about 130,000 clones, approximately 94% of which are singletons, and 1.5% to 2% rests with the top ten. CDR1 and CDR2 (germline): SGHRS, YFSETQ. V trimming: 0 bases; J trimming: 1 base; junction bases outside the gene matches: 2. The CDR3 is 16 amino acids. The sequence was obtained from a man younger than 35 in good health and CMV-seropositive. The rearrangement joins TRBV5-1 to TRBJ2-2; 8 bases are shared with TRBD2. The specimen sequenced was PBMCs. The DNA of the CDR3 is TGCGCCAGCAGCTTGGGAGCGGGAGTGAACACCGGGGAGCTGTTTTTT. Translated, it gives CASSLGAGVNTGELFF.